This T cell receptor (beta chain) was sequenced during a study of beta chain features in type 1 diabetes. With respect to this clone: The antigen is unknown.

Study results and limitations: When VDJ junctions were examined, type 1 diabetes patients showed fewer insertions and more deletions.

Every isolated RNA sample was fully reverse transcribed, so sequencing captured expressed TCRB transcripts. There were 3.4 million or so reads on average in the naive, central memory and regulatory T cell samples. Repertoires were generated with immunoSEQ multiplex PCR, while TCRdb's copy carries only in-frame clones and drops some. The sample contains some 140,000 clones, approximately 9.2% of which appear only once. Germline CDR1 MNHNS, CDR2 SASEGT. The CDR3 is 15 amino acids. The V end was cut by 6 bases, the J end by 1 base, with 15 bases between. Sequencing was performed on central memory CD4+ T cells from blood. This receptor was obtained from a young man in good health. The J gene is TRBJ1-1, the V gene TRBV6-1; tentatively, D is TRBD1 (6 bases). CDR3 amino acids: CASRRTGTRNTEAFF. CDR3 DNA sequence: TGTGCCAGCAGAAGGACCGGGACACGGAACACTGAAGCTTTCTTT.